The 9 T cell receptor beta chains below all came from one sample that was sequenced in a study of blood T cell repertoires in COVID-19. Generated by immunoSEQ multiplex PCR, the TCRdb table keeps only in-frame clones and is missing some. The data hold some 150,000 clones, with more than 80% observed a single time. Sequences were obtained from peripheral blood. Receptors originate from a man aged 50 to 60 with acute or convalescent COVID-19.

The V gene is TRBV7-9, the J gene TRBJ1-2, with D perhaps matching TRBD1 (5 bases). The CDR3 runs to 12 residues. Germline-derived CDR1 and CDR2 are SEHNR and FQNEAQ (reference sequence). The germline V and J ends were trimmed by 6 bases and 6 bases, with 11 bases remaining between them. CDR3 residues: CASSGRVDGYTF. The CDR3 DNA sequence: TGTGCCAGCAGTGGCAGGGTGGATGGCTACACCTTC.

This sequence joins TRBV5-1 and TRBJ1-1, with D maybe TRBD1 (5 bases). Trimming pared 3 bases from V and 0 bases from J, leaving 18 bases between. Germline lookup yields CDR1 SGHRS and CDR2 YFSETQ. The CDR3 sequence is 17 residues long. In DNA, the CDR3 is TGCGCCAGCAGCTGGCCGGTCCAGGGTGGGCTGAACACTGAAGCTTTCTTT. It translates to CASSWPVQGGLNTEAFF.

The chain carries TRBV6-1 and TRBJ1-5, with D possibly being TRBD1 (5 bases). Trimming removed 2 bases from V and 2 bases from J, with 10 bases in between. This CDR3 is built from 15 residues. Germline CDR1 MNHNS, CDR2 SASEGT. The DNA for the CDR3 is TGTGCCAGCAGTGAAACAACAGGCGGCAATCAGCCCCAGCATTTT. Translated, it gives CASSETTGGNQPQHF.

The chain uses TRBV6-5 and TRBJ1-1; TRBD1 agrees at 7 bases. Germline V gives CDR1 MNHEY, CDR2 SVGAGI. J gave up 0 bases and V 7 bases, and 5 bases lay outside the gene matches. The CDR3 totals 14 residues. The CDR3 region is CASKGQPMNTEAFF. The CDR3 DNA reads TGTGCCAGCAAGGGACAGCCGATGAACACTGAAGCTTTCTTT.

The CDR3 is CASSRRGATNEKLFF. CDR3 DNA sequence: TGTGCCAGCAGCAGGAGGGGAGCAACTAATGAAAAACTGTTTTTT. The rearrangement uses TRBV3-1 (or the pseudogene TRBV3-2) and TRBJ1-4, with a tentative D call TRBD1 (5 bases). V lost 5 bases to trimming and J lost 0 bases, with 10 bases between them. Per the germline V gene, CDR1 is LGHDT and CDR2 is YNNKEL (reference sequence). CDR3 length: 15 amino acids.

The genes are TRBV30 and TRBJ1-2, with D tentatively TRBD1 (5 bases). The germline V gene has CDR1 GTSNPN and CDR2 SVGIG (reference sequence). CDR3 length equals 13 residues. The V gene lost 2 bases and the J gene lost 0 bases, with 7 bases spanning the gap. Written as DNA, the CDR3 is TGTGCCTGGAGTCTACAGGCTAACTATGGCTACACCTTC. Translation gives CAWSLQANYGYTF.

CDR3 protein: CASSLVESGDYGYTF. Written as DNA, the CDR3 is TGCGCCAGCAGCTTGGTGGAGTCCGGGGATTATGGCTACACCTTC. The V call is TRBV5-1, the J call TRBJ1-2, with unresolved D. Per germline, CDR1 SGHRS and CDR2 YFSETQ. Trimming left V 0 bases short and J 5 bases short, with 14 bases between. The CDR3 runs to 15 residues.

The chain couples TRBV3-1 (or the pseudogene TRBV3-2) to TRBJ2-2, with D tentatively TRBD1 (6 bases). With 1 base removed from V and 3 bases from J, the gap between germline ends came to 12 bases. This CDR3 region has 16 residues. Germline values: CDR1 LGHDT, CDR2 YNNKEL (reference sequence). For the CDR3, the DNA is TGTGCCAGCAGCCAAGGGGCAGGGGCCTACACCGGGGAGCTGTTTTTT. Its protein is CASSQGAGAYTGELFF.

The chain carries TRBV6-5 and TRBJ1-5, with TRBD1 identical over 9 bases. This CDR3 comprises 15 residues. In germline, CDR1 is MNHEY, CDR2 SVGAGI. Losses at the gene ends were 5 bases for V and 6 bases for J; bases not matched to a gene: 8. As DNA, the CDR3 is TGTGCCAGCAGTCCTTGGGGACAGGGATCTCAGCCCCAGCATTTT. Amino acid sequence: CASSPWGQGSQPQHF.